Described below is a single T cell receptor (beta chain) sequence and its context. The antigen is not known. This entry comes from a study of cytomegalovirus exposure and HLA in healthy donors. Study results and caveats: Cytomegalovirus association was listed for about 180 TCR beta chains. Prior analysis indicated that the majority of TCR beta V segments exhibited productivity approximately 87% or approximately 30% of the time.

Germline CDR1 SGDLS, CDR2 YYNGEE. The V gene lost 3 bases and the J gene lost 1 base, with 5 bases spanning the gap. This CDR3 comprises 13 residues. With 60 Vbeta and 13 Jbeta primers, the PCR was carried out. Libraries were prepared by immunoSEQ multiplex PCR; TCRdb keeps only in-frame clonotypes and omits some of them. This sample has 95,000 to 150,000 clones, with around 67% found just once. The sample taken for sequencing was PBMCs. The V gene is TRBV9, the J gene TRBJ1-3; D is unclear. The clonotype comes from a man aged 60-69 years in good health and CMV-seropositive. CDR3 bases: TGTGCCAGCAGCGCCGGTTCTGGAAACACCATATATTTT. It translates to CASSAGSGNTIYF.